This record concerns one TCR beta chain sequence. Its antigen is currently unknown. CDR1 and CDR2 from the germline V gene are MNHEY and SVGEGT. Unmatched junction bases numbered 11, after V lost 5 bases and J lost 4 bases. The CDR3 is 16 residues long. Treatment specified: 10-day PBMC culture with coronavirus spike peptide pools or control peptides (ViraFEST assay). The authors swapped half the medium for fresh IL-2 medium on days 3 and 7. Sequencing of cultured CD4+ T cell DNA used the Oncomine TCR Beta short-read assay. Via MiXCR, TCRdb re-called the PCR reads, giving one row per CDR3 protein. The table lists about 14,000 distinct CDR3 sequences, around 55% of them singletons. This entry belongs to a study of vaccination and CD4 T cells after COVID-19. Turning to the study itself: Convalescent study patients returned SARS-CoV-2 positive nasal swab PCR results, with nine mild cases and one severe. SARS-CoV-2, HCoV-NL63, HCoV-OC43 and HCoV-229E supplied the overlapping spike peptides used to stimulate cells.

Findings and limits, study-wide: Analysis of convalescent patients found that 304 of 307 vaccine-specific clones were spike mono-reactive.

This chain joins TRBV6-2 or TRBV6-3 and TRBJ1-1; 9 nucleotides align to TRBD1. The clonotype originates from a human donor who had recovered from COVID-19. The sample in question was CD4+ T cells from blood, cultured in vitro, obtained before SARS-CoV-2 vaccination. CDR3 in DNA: TGTGCCAGCAGTGGCCCCGGGACAGGGTCGACCACTGAAGCTTTCTTT. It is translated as CASSGPGTGSTTEAFF.